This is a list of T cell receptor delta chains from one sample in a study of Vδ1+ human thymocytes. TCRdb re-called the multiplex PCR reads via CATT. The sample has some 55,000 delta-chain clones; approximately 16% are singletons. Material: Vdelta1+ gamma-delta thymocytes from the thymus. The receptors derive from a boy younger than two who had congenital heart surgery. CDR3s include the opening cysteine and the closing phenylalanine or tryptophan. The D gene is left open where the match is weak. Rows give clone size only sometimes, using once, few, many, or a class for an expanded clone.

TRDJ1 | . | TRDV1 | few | TGTGCTCTTGGGGAACTTGTTCTCGACCTCGATAAACTCATCTTT | CALGELVLDLDKLIF
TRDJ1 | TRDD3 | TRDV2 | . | TGTGCCTGTGTCCTCTGGGGGATACTTCCCGATAAACTCATCTTT | CACVLWGILPDKLIF
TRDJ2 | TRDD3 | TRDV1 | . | TGTGCTCTTGGGGACGGAGGCAATTCCTACAACTGGGGGAGAGCACAACTCTTCTTT | CALGDGGNSYNWGRAQLFF
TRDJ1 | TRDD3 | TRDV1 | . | TGTGCTCTTGGGGAACTAATTTCAGACTGGGGACCCGGGTACACCGATAAACTCATCTTT | CALGELISDWGPGYTDKLIF
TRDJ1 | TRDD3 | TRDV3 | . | TGTGCCTTTGGTCCTCCCGGTACTGGGGGATCCTCGTACACCGATAAACTCATCTTT | CAFGPPGTGGSSYTDKLIF
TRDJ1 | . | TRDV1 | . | TGTGCTCTTGGGGGGTCCCCTGATGGCACCGATAAACTCATCTTT | CALGGSPDGTDKLIF
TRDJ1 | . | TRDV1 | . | TGTGCTCTTGGGGAACTAGAGTCTTTTCCGAAGTACACCGATAAACTCATCTTT | CALGELESFPKYTDKLIF
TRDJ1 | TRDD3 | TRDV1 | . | TGTGCTCTTGGGGAACGACGGCCGTTTAGCTCCCCCCAACTGGGGGATATGAATTCGGTACCCGATAAACTCATCTTT | CALGERRPFSSPQLGDMNSVPDKLIF
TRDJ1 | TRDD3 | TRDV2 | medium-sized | TGTGCCTGTGACACCGTCGTTTCTGGGGGATACGGTTGCACCGATAAACTCATCTTT | CACDTVVSGGYGCTDKLIF
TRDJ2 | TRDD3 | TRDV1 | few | TGTGCTCTTGGACATGGGATCCGGGGGATACTCCCCTCTGCTTTGACAGCACAACTCTTCTTT | CALGHGIRGILPSALTAQLFF
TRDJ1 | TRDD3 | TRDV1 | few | TGTGCTCTTGGGGACCGTCCCATTCTGCGCGATGGGATCGGGATACGCGTGTACACCGATAAACTCATCTTT | CALGDRPILRDGIGIRVYTDKLIF
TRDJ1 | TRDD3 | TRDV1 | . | TGTGCTCTTGGGGCAAACACGATGGGGGATCTGGGGCATAAACTCATCTTT | CALGANTMGDLGHKLIF
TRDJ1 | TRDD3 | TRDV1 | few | TGTGCTCTTGGGGAAGTACTGGGGGATACGCATTACACCGATAAACTCATCTTT | CALGEVLGDTHYTDKLIF
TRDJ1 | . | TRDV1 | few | TGTGCTCTTGGGGGCCCGTTTCGCGCATTAGGACTCATCTTT | CALGGPFRALGLIF
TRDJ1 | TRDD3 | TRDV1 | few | TGTGCTCTTGGGCGCCTCTTCCGAGAACTGGGGGATACGGAACTCATCTTT | CALGRLFRELGDTELIF
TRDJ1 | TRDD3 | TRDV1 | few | TGTGCTCTTGGGGATCAGCCTTCCCCCGTACTGGGGGACCCCCTCGATAAACTCATCTTT | CALGDQPSPVLGDPLDKLIF
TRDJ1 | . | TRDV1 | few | TGTGCTCTTGGGAACGGCCTTCCTACGTGTACTGGGGGTCCGTACACCGATAAACTCATCTTT | CALGNGLPTCTGGPYTDKLIF
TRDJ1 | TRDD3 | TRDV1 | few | TGTGCTCTTGGGATTTCCTTCCCCACGTACTGGGGGATAGATAAACTCATCTTT | CALGISFPTYWGIDKLIF
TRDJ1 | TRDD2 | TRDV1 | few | TGTGCTCTTGGGAACCCCTTCCTTTCCCCGTACACCGATAAACTCATCTTT | CALGNPFLSPYTDKLIF
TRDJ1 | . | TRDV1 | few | TGTGCTCTTGGGGACCGTTCCCGTCCTTTGTACACCGATAAACTCATCTTT | CALGDRSRPLYTDKLIF
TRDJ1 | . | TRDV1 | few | TGTGCTCTTGGGCCTCCCCACCGAGTGTACTCAGCCAGACAAGATAAACTCATCTTT | CALGPPHRVYSARQDKLIF
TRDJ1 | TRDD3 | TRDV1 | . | TGTGCTCTTGGGGAATGTAGATGGGGGACTAAGTACACCGATAAACTCATCTTT | CALGECRWGTKYTDKLIF
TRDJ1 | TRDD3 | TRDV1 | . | TGTGCTCTTGGGGAACACGACGTCGATAGTCCTACTGGACTGGGGGACTATAAACTCATCTTT | CALGEHDVDSPTGLGDYKLIF
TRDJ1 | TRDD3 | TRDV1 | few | TGTGCTCTTGGGGTACTTCCTGGGGGATACGGCACCGATAAACTCATCTTT | CALGVLPGGYGTDKLIF
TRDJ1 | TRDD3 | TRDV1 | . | TGTGCTCTTGGGGAACTCCCTCACACAACCTGGGGGATACCAACCGATAAACTCATCTTT | CALGELPHTTWGIPTDKLIF
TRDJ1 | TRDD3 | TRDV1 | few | TGTGCTCTTGGGGAAGTTGGGGGCCTTCCTACGCTTAGACGCGTACTGGGGGATAGGAGACTCATCTTT | CALGEVGGLPTLRRVLGDRRLIF
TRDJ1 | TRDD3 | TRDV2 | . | TGTGCCTGTGACTCTTTCCTACTACAGGGGGGGGATACCCACACCGATAAACTCATCTTT | CACDSFLLQGGDTHTDKLIF